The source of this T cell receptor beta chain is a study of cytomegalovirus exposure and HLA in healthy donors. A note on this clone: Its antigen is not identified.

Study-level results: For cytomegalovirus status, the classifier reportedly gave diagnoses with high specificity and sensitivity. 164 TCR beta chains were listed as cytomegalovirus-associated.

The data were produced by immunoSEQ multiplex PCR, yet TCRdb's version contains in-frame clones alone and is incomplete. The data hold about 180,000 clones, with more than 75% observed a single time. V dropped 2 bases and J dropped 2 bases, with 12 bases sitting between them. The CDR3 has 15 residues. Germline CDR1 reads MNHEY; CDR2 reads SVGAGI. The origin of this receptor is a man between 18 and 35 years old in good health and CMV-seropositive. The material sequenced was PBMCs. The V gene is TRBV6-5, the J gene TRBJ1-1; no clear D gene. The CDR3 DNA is TGTGCCAGCAGTTACCAGCGCCCTTCAAACACTGAAGCTTTCTTT. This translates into CASSYQRPSNTEAFF.